This T cell receptor (beta chain) was identified during a study of cytomegalovirus exposure and HLA in healthy donors. General observations from the study: Later on, analysis showed that most CMV-associated TCR beta chains appeared to be HLA-restricted. V- and J-gene trimming in TCR beta was tied to a missense DCLRE1C variant by an analysis performed later.

About this clone itself: Its antigen is currently unknown.

Researchers ran the PCR with 60 Vbeta and 13 Jbeta primers. Produced via immunoSEQ multiplex PCR; TCRdb's table is partial and in-frame only. The repertoire has 150,000 to 200,000 clones, approximately 80% of them found once; the top ten carry about 0.5%. The receptor's source is a woman in her forties or fifties in good health and CMV-seronegative. Material for sequencing was PBMCs.

Here the CDR3 DNA reads TGTGCCAGTAGGAGGATTACAGGGGACCACGAGCAGTACTTC. Protein: CASRRITGDHEQYF. J is TRBJ2-7 and V is TRBV19, with 7 bases fitting TRBD1. The CDR3 covers 14 residues. Trimming took 6 bases from V and 5 from J; bases not matched to a gene: 10. From germline, CDR1 is LNHDA and CDR2 SQIVND (reference sequence).